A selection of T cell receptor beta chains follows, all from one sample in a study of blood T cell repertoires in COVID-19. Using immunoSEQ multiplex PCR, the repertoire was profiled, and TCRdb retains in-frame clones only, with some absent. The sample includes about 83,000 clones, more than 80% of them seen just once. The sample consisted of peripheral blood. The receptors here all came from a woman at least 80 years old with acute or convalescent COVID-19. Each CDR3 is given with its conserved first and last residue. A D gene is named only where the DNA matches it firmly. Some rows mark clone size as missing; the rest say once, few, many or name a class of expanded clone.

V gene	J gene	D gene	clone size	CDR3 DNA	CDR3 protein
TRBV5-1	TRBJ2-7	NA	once	TGCGCCAGCAGCTTACAGGGTAGCGAGCAGTACTTC	CASSLQGSEQYF
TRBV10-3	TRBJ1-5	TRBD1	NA	TGTGCCATTAAAGGGGGCGACCAGCCCCAGCATTTT	CAIKGGDQPQHF
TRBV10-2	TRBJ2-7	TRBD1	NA	TGCGCCAGCAGTGGGACAGGATATTACGAGCAGTACTTC	CASSGTGYYEQYF
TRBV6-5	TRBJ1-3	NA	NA	TGTGCCAGCAGTAACAGGGCAACCCCTGGAAACACCATATATTTT	CASSNRATPGNTIYF
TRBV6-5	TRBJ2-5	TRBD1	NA	TGTGCCAGCAGTTACTCCCTGGACAGGGAGGCAGAGACCCAGTACTTC	CASSYSLDREAETQYF
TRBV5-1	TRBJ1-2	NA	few	TGCGCCAGCAGCTGGGATGGACAGAACTATGGCTACACCTTC	CASSWDGQNYGYTF
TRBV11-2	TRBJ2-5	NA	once	TGTGCCAGCAGCCCTCAGGGTCCTCAAGAGACCCAGTACTTC	CASSPQGPQETQYF
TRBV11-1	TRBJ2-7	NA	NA	TGTGCCAGCAGCTCAGGGAGGATGTCCTACGAGCAGTACTTC	CASSSGRMSYEQYF
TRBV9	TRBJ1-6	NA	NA	TGTGCCAGTTCAATTTCCCGGGACAAGAGTTCAGGTTCACCCCTCCACTTT	CASSISRDKSSGSPLHF
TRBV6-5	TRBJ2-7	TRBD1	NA	TGTGCCAGCAGTCATAGACAGGGTTCGTCCTACGAGCAGTACTTC	CASSHRQGSSYEQYF
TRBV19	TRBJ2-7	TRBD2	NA	TGTGCCAGTAGTATAGGGGGGGGCTCCTACGAGCAGTACTTC	CASSIGGGSYEQYF
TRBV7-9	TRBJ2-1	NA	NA	TGTGCCAGCGGGCTTCGGGGGAGCTCCTACAATGAGCAGTTCTTC	CASGLRGSSYNEQFF
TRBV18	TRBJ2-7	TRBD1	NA	TGTGCCAGCTCAGGAGGGACAGGGGGAAACTACGAGCAGTACTTC	CASSGGTGGNYEQYF
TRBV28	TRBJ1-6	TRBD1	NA	TGTGCCAGCAGAACAGGGGGATCACCCCTCCACTTT	CASRTGGSPLHF
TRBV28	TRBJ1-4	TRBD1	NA	TGTGCCAGCAGTTTACTGGGACAGGGTTCTAATGAAAAACTGTTTTTT	CASSLLGQGSNEKLFF
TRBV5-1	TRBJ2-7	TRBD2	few	TGCGCCAGCAGCGGGGGGGTTAGGACTAGAGATCCCGAGCAGTACTTC	CASSGGVRTRDPEQYF
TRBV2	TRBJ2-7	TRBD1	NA	TGTGCCAGCCAAGGACAGGGGAATCCCGTGCAGTACTTC	CASQGQGNPVQYF
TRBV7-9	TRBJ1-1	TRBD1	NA	TGTGCCAGCAGCTTAGCGTTGGGACAGTTGAACACTGAAGCTTTCTTT	CASSLALGQLNTEAFF
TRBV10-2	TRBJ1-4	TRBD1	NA	TGCGCCAGCAACCGGGGACAGGGGTTCCCAACTAATGAAAAACTGTTTTTT	CASNRGQGFPTNEKLFF
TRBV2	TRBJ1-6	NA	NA	TGTGCCAGCAGTGGCGGCTCACCCCTCCACTTT	CASSGGSPLHF
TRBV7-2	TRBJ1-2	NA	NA	TGTGCCAGCAGCTTTACTGGGCCCCCCGGTAACTATGGCTACACCTTC	CASSFTGPPGNYGYTF
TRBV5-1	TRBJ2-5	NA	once	TGCGCCAGCAGCTTGGGTGAACCCTCCCACAGGGCCCAGTACTTC	CASSLGEPSHRAQYF
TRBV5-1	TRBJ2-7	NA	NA	TGCGCCAGCAGCCTGGGGCCGGGACTGGCCTACGAGCAGTACTTC	CASSLGPGLAYEQYF
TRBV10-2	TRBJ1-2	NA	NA	TGCGCCAGCCGTTTCGGACAGAACTATGGCTACACCTTC	CASRFGQNYGYTF
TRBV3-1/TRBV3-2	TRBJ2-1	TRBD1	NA	TGTGCCAGCAGCCGAGACGGACAGGGTGCTCGCAATGAGCAGTTCTTC	CASSRDGQGARNEQFF
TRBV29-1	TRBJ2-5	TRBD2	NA	TGCAGCGCCAATTCCGGGACTAGAAAAGACCAGTACTTC	CSANSGTRKDQYF
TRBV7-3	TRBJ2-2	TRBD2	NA	TGTGCCAGCAGCCCCCCGACTAGCGGGGGGGCCGGGGAGCTGTTTTTT	CASSPPTSGGAGELFF
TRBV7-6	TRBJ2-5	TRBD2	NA	TGTGCCAGCAGCCTAGAGGGTCCTAGAGGGAGGGGAGAGACCCAGTACTTC	CASSLEGPRGRGETQYF
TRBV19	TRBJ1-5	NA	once	TGTGCCAGTAGCGAAGGGGCGTGGCCCCAGCATTTT	CASSEGAWPQHF
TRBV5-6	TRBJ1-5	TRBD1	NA	TGTGCCAGCAGCCTTAGAGTAACCGGGACAGGGGCCAATCAGCCCCAGCATTTT	CASSLRVTGTGANQPQHF
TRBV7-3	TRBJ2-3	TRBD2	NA	TGTGCCAGCAGCGCCCATCAGCGGGGGATCCCAGATACGCAGTATTTT	CASSAHQRGIPDTQYF
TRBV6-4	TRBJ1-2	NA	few	TGTGCCAGCAGTGACAAATCCGGAGGGGTATATGGCTACACCTTC	CASSDKSGGVYGYTF
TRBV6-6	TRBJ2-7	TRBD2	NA	TGTGCCAGCAGTCGGACTAGCGGGGGGTTTTGGGCTGACGAGCAGTACTTC	CASSRTSGGFWADEQYF
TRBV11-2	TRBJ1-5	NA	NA	TGTGCCAGCAGGGCCGCGGGGGGCCATCAGCCCCAGCATTTT	CASRAAGGHQPQHF
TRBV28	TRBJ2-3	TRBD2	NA	TGTGCCAGCACCCCCGGGACTAGCGGGGGGAAATATACGCAGTATTTT	CASTPGTSGGKYTQYF
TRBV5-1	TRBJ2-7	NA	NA	TGCGCCAGCAGCTTGGTTACGGGAAACCAATACGAGCAGTACTTC	CASSLVTGNQYEQYF
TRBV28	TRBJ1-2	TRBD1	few	TGTGCCAGCAGTGGGGGACAGGGGAGGGGCGGCTACACCTTC	CASSGGQGRGGYTF
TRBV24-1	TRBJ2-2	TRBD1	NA	TGTGCCACCAGTGACCCTCGGACAGGTAACACCGGGGAGCTGTTTTTT	CATSDPRTGNTGELFF
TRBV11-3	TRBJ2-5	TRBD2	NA	TGTGCCAGCAGCTTAGGGCTAGCGGGGGGGCCTTGGGAGACCCAGTACTTC	CASSLGLAGGPWETQYF
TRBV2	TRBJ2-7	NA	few	TGTGCCAGCAATATATACGAGCAGTACTTC	CASNIYEQYF